Sequencing of this TCR beta chain was carried out in a study of T cells in Graves' hyperthyroidism and ophthalmopathy. Study results and limitations: It was a median approximately six months before onset that the model predicted ophthalmopathy.

The TCR beta CDR3 regions underwent amplification using RNA transcripts as the source. With the HTBI primer set, the TCR CDR3 went through a first round of RT-PCR. TCRdb reprocessed the multiplex PCR reads via MiXCR and lists one record per CDR3 protein. This repertoire shows roughly 380,000 distinct CDR3 sequences, around an eighth found once; its top ten account for roughly 20%. Before ophthalmopathy appeared, progressors gave blood at initial hyperthyroidism diagnosis. Cells are PBMCs isolated from about 10 ml of fresh blood. For this clonotype: What it recognizes is unknown.

Deletions cut 6 bases from V and 4 bases from J, with 12 bases between. Per germline, CDR1 MDHEN and CDR2 SYDVKM. The CDR3 runs 13 residues. This chain links TRBV28 with TRBJ1-2; D is perhaps TRBD1 (5 bases). The TCR was taken from a man aged 25-45 years with Graves' hyperthyroidism that later progressed to Graves' ophthalmopathy. The specimen was blood. CDR3 in DNA: TGTGCCAGCAGCCGACGGGACGGCTATGGCTACACCTTC. It yields the protein CASSRRDGYGYTF.